This T cell receptor beta chain emerged from a study of patients and donors after allogeneic stem cell transplantation. This clonotype was detected ten times or more. TCRdb reprocessed the RT-PCR reads with MiXCR, giving one entry per CDR3 protein. The sample consists of approximately 88,000 distinct CDR3 sequences, approximately 5% of them appearing once. CDR3 length: 16 amino acids. Germline V gene lookup returns CDR1 ENHRY and CDR2 SYGVKD. With 3 bases clipped from V and 0 bases from J, the junction kept 5 bases outside the gene matches. The source material was blood, either unsorted or a sorted T cell fraction (not recorded which). V gene TRBV10-3 combines with J gene TRBJ2-1, with 7 bases that match TRBD2. The TCR was taken from a human donor who was either an allogeneic HSCT recipient or a stem cell or donor lymphocyte infusion donor (not recorded which). It is not recorded whose cells these are; they may come from a transplant donor. The CDR3 DNA sequence: TGTGCCATCAGTGATCCCCGGACTAGCTCCTACAATGAGCAGTTCTTC. It yields the protein CAISDPRTSSYNEQFF.